This T cell receptor beta chain was captured by sequencing in a study of Graves' ophthalmopathy and Graves' hyperthyroidism. Study-level information: No treatment had been given when peripheral blood was collected at initial diagnosis.

Diagnosis relied on clinical symptoms, serum thyroxine, TRAb, thyroid ultrasound and orbital computed tomography. This CDR3 contains 13 residues. With 7 bases removed from V and 5 bases from J, the gap between germline ends came to 15 bases. The germline CDR1 and CDR2 sequences are SGHDN and FVKESK. This clonotype was observed many times. RNA served as the template for amplifying TCR beta CDR3 regions. The first-round RT-PCR employed HTBI primers together with the Qiagen OneStep RT-PCR kit. A multiplex PCR was then performed as the second round. TCRdb re-called the multiplex PCR reads with MiXCR, one entry per CDR3 protein. The repertoire holds under 400,000 distinct CDR3 sequences, with around a sixth as singletons.

The sequencing sample was made of peripheral blood. V usage is TRBV14 and J usage is TRBJ2-7, with a possible D match to TRBD2 (5 bases). The TCR sequence derives from an adult man with Graves' ophthalmopathy. CDR3 loop: CASKSPGFNEQYF. Written as DNA, the CDR3 is TGTGCCAGCAAATCCCCGGGGTTTAACGAGCAGTACTTC.